One T cell receptor (beta chain) is described in this entry. Its antigen is not identified. This entry is derived from a study of shared clonotypes between healthy human individuals. Study information: Three CD4 naive, three CD4 memory, two CD8 naive and one CD8 memory plate were used per donor.

The assay was immunoSEQ multiplex PCR, and TCRdb's table has in-frame clones only and misses some. Of hundreds of thousands of clones listed, around 90% are singletons. The naive CD8 population came from CD45RO-negative cells selected for CCR7, without terminally differentiated effector memory CD45RA+ cells. Study-level results: A generally larger estimated richness was seen in naive subsets than in memory subsets. Sampling covered nothing but blood. Tissue TCR repertoires likely differ from those found in blood.

CDR3 length: 12 amino acids. V was trimmed by 8 bases and J by 4 bases, leaving 12 bases between them. Germline V gene data show CDR1 as SEHNR and CDR2 as FQNEAQ (reference sequence). The receptor comes from a man aged 30-40 years in good health. The gene calls are TRBV7-9 and TRBJ2-7; D is unresolved. Sequencing input: naive CD8+ T cells sorted from blood. The CDR3 DNA follows: TGTGCCAGCGGCTCGTACATATACGAGCAGTACTTC. This codes for CASGSYIYEQYF.